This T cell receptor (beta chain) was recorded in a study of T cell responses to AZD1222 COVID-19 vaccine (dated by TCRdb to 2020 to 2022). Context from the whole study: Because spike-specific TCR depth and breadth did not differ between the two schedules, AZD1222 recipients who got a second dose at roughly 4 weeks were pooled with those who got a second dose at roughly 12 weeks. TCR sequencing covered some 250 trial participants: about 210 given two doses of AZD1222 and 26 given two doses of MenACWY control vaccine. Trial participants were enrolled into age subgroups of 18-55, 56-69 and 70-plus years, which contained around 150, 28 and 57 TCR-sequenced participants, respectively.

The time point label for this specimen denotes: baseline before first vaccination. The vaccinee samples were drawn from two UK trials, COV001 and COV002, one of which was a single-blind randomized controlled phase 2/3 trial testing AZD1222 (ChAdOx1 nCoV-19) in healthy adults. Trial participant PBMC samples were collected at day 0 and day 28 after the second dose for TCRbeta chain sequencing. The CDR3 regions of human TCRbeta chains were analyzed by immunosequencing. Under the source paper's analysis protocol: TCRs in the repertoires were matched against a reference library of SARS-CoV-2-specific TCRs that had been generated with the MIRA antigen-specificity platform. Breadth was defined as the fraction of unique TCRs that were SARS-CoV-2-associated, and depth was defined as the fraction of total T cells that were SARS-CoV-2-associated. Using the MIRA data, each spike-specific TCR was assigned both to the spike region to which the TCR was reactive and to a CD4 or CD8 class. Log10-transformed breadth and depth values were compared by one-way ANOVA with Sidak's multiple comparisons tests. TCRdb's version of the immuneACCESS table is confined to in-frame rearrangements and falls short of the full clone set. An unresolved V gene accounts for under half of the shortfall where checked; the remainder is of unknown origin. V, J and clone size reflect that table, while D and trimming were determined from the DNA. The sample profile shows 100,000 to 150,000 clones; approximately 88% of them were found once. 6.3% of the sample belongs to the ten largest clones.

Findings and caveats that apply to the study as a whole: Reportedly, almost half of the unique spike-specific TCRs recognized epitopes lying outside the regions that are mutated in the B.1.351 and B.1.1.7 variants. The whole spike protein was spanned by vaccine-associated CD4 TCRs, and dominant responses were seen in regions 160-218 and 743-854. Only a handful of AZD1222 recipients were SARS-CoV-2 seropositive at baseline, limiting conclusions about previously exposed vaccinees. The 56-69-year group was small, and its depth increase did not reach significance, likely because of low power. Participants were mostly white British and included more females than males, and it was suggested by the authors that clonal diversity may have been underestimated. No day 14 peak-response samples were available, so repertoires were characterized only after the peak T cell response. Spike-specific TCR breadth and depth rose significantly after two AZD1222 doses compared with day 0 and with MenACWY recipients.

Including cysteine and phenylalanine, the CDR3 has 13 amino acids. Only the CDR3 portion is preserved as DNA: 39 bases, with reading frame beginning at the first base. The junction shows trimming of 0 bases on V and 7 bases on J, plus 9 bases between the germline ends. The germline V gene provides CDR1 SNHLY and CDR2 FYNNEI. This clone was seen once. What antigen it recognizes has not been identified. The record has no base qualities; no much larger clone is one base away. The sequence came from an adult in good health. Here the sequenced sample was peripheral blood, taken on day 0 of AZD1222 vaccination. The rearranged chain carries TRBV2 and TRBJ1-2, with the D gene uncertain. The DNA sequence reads TGTGCCAGCAGTGAAGCCGGGCACCTTGGCTACACCTTC. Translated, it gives CASSEAGHLGYTF. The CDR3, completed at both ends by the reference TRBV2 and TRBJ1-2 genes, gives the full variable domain EPEVTQTPSHQVTQMGQEVILRCVPISNHLYFYWYRQILGQKVEFLVSFYNNEISEKSEIFDDQFSVERPDGSNFTLKIRSTKLEDSAMYFCASSEAGHLGYTFGSGTRLTVV.